These 8 T cell receptor beta chains were all obtained from the same sample, sequenced in a study of tissue T cells after allogeneic stem cell transplantation (dated by TCRdb to the early 2020s). Libraries came from the immunoSEQ multiplex PCR assay. Entries here come from immuneACCESS through TCRdb and include only in-frame sequences with V and J called. Some clones fail to appear in such tables; in the studies checked, an unresolved V gene covers under half of the shortfall, and the cause of the remainder is unknown. A total of about 25,000 clones appear in this sample, 73% of them only once. Roughly 8% of the sample is taken by the ten largest. The sample's time point, from its label and the paper: human tissue collected at research (rapid) autopsy. This specimen was tissue from the ileum, taken at autopsy. These receptors all stem from a female donor of 60 years or more with lung cancer.

This clone was found once. The chain employs TRBV13 and TRBJ1-5; 7 nucleotides match TRBD1. Germline V gene data show CDR1 as PRHDT and CDR2 as FYEKMQ (reference sequence). The CDR3 covers 17 residues. V dropped 2 bases and J dropped 4; count of bases not matched to a gene: 11. CDR3 coding DNA: TGTGCCAGCAGCTTAACGACAGGGTCACCAGGGAATCAGCCCCAGCATTTT. Its translation is CASSLTTGSPGNQPQHF. The full variable domain, in which reference TRBV13 and TRBJ1-5 provide the parts outside the CDR3, is AAGVIQSPRHLIKEKRETATLKCYPIPRHDTVYWYQQGPGQDPQFLISFYEKMQSDKGSIPDRFSAQQFSDYHSELNMSSLELGDSALYFCASSLTTGSPGNQPQHFGDGTRLSIL.

This clone occurred once. This chain uses TRBV19 with TRBJ2-1; 9 bases fit TRBD2. Unmatched junction bases numbered 3, after V lost 1 base and J lost 8 bases. The CDR3 extends over 14 amino acids. Germline V CDR1 and CDR2: LNHDA, SQIVND (reference sequence). The CDR3 sequence is CASSIGGRGHEQFF. The CDR3 DNA reads TGTGCCAGTAGTATAGGCGGGAGGGGCCATGAGCAGTTCTTC.

This chain's CDR3 is CASSPPAASGYNEQFF. DNA for the CDR3: TGTGCCAGCAGCCCTCCCGCGGCTAGCGGGTACAATGAGCAGTTCTTC. The V and J genes are TRBV4-2 and TRBJ2-1; 8 nucleotides align to TRBD2. The CDR3 is made up of 16 amino acids. The J segment lost 4 bases and the V segment lost 4 bases, leaving 9 bases of the junction unmatched. From germline, CDR1 is LGHNA and CDR2 YNFKEQ.

The genes are TRBV28 and TRBJ2-5, with TRBD2 matching over 7 bases. After removal of 5 bases from V and 3 bases from J, the junction contained 12 bases not matched to a gene. CDR3 size: 16 residues. Germline V gene data show CDR1 as MDHEN and CDR2 as SYDVKM. The CDR3 nucleotides read TGTGCCAGCAGTCCACGACGACCGGGACTAAAAGAGACCCAGTACTTC. Amino acids: CASSPRRPGLKETQYF.

This clone occurred a few times. This chain links TRBV20-1 with TRBJ1-5, with a tentative D call TRBD1 (6 bases). Trimming cost V 3 bases and J 6 bases, with 15 bases left between them. The CDR3 loop spans 14 amino acids. CDR1 is DFQATT, CDR2 SNEGSKA, per germline (reference sequence). In nucleotides, the CDR3 is TGCAGTGCTAGTTTGGGGGCCGGCGGTCAGCCCCAGCATTTT. It yields the protein CSASLGAGGQPQHF.

This clone turned up a few times. This chain uses TRBV5-1 with TRBJ2-7; D perhaps matches TRBD2 (6 bases). Per the germline V gene, CDR1 is SGHRS and CDR2 is YFSETQ. The germline V and J ends were trimmed by 3 bases and 0 bases, with 10 bases remaining between them. The CDR3 is 14 residues long. The chain's CDR3 is CASSSGLVSYEQYF. CDR3 bases: TGCGCCAGCAGCTCGGGACTGGTCTCCTACGAGCAGTACTTC.

This clone was counted a single time. The chain couples TRBV6-5 to TRBJ2-3; D perhaps matches TRBD1 (6 bases). CDR3 length equals 12 residues. V was pared by 5 bases and J by 11 bases, with 14 bases between. Germline V CDR1 and CDR2: MNHEY, SVGAGI. The CDR3 loop reads CASSTRQARQYF. In nucleotides, the CDR3 is TGTGCCAGCAGTACTCGACAGGCCAGGCAGTATTTT.

In this sample, this clone turned up a few times. The chain links TRBV7-9 to TRBJ1-2; D remains ambiguous. The CDR3 runs to 15 residues. CDR1 and CDR2 from the germline V gene are SEHNR and FQNEAQ (reference sequence). Trimming took 2 bases from V and 2 from J, leaving 12 bases between them. The CDR3 is CASSLIESGNYGYTF. In DNA, the CDR3 is TGTGCCAGCAGCTTAATTGAGTCGGGGAACTATGGCTACACCTTC.